This is a list of T cell receptor beta chains from one sample in a study of OX40 agonist ivuxolimab in advanced cancers. Sequencing was performed with immunoSEQ multiplex PCR; in TCRdb, only in-frame clones are kept and a portion is missing. The profile shows more than 15,000 clones, roughly 84% of them singletons. This sample comprised CD4+ or CD8+ T cells sorted from blood, obtained in a trial of the OX40 agonist ivuxolimab. The origin of the receptors is an adult with an advanced solid tumor such as melanoma, head and neck, liver or kidney cancer. The CDR3 runs from the conserved cysteine through the conserved F or W. A D gene is named only where the DNA matches it firmly. Clone size is not always given. Where it is, it says once, few, many or a class for expanded clones.

>.|TRBV5-3|TRBJ2-3|.
TGTGCCAGAAGCTTTATCACGGGAATCGGGACAGATACGCAGTATTTT
CARSFITGIGTDTQYF
>once|TRBV27|TRBJ1-4|.
TGTGCCAGCAGTTTGTCTTTACTGCCACTGAATGAAAAACTGTTTTTT
CASSLSLLPLNEKLFF
>.|TRBV25-1|TRBJ2-1|TRBD2
TGTGCCAGCAGTGGGACTAGCGGGGGGGGTGAGCAGTTCTTC
CASSGTSGGGEQFF
>.|TRBV5-4|TRBJ1-2|.
TGTGCCAGCAGCGCGGACTTGGGGCGCTACACCTTC
CASSADLGRYTF
>few|TRBV7-9|TRBJ1-5|.
TGTGCCAGCAGCCCGGGAAATCAGCCCCAGCATTTT
CASSPGNQPQHF
>.|TRBV6-5|TRBJ1-1|.
TGTGCCAGCAGTTACTCGGGGGGAGGGACTGAAGCTTTCTTT
CASSYSGGGTEAFF
>once|TRBV2|TRBJ2-5|TRBD2
TGTGCCAGCAGACGGATGGGCCTAGCGGGGGTAGAGACCCAGTACTTC
CASRRMGLAGVETQYF
>.|TRBV5-6|TRBJ1-4|TRBD1
TGTGCCAGCAGCTGGCTGACAGGGCCTAATGAAAAACTGTTTTTT
CASSWLTGPNEKLFF
>once|TRBV27|TRBJ2-1|.
TGTGCCAGCAGTTTTCGCCCTTTCGATGAGCAGTTCTTC
CASSFRPFDEQFF
>.|TRBV7-6|TRBJ2-7|.
TGTGCCAGCAGCCCCAGGACGGGGTACGAGCAGTACTTC
CASSPRTGYEQYF
>.|TRBV5-8|TRBJ1-2|.
TGTGCCAGCAGCTTGGCGTGGGGACGCTATGGCTACACCTTC
CASSLAWGRYGYTF
>.|TRBV9|TRBJ1-1|.
TGTGCCAGCAGCGTAGGGGGTGGAGGGACTGAAGCTTTCTTT
CASSVGGGGTEAFF
>.|TRBV7-2|TRBJ2-3|TRBD2
TGTGCCAGCAGCTTAAAGAGGTTTAGGGCGGCGGGGGGCACAGATACGCAGTATTTT
CASSLKRFRAAGGTDTQYF
>.|TRBV14|TRBJ2-5|TRBD1
TGTGCCAGCAGCCAAAGACAGGGGATAGAGACCCAGTACTTC
CASSQRQGIETQYF
>once|TRBV6-1|TRBJ2-1|.
TGTGCCAGCAGTGCCTGGGATAGGGGGGGGTTCGATGAGCAGTTCTTC
CASSAWDRGGFDEQFF
>few|TRBV11-2|TRBJ2-7|TRBD2
TGTGCCAGCACCTGGGGCGGGGGGGCTTACGAGCAGTACTTC
CASTWGGGAYEQYF
>.|TRBV21-1|TRBJ1-3|.
TGTGCCAGCAGCAAAGATGGCAGAACCGGAAACACCATATATTTT
CASSKDGRTGNTIYF
>.|TRBV19|TRBJ2-4|.
TGTGCCAGTAACCCAGGAACCCCAAAAAACATTCAGTACTTC
CASNPGTPKNIQYF
>.|TRBV25-1|TRBJ1-5|.
TGTGCCAGCAGTGAATGGGGGCAGCCCCAGCATTTT
CASSEWGQPQHF
>.|TRBV19|TRBJ1-3|.
TGTGCCAGTAGTATCTCACTTTTCTCAGAACGTGGAAACACCATATATTTT
CASSISLFSERGNTIYF
>.|TRBV4-1|TRBJ1-1|.
TGCGCCAGCAGCCAACCTCTCGTTGTGAACACTGAAGCTTTCTTT
CASSQPLVVNTEAFF
>.|TRBV21-1|TRBJ1-5|.
TGTGCCAGCAGCAAGAGGTACCCAAGCGAGGCGGGGTTGAGCAATCAGCCCCAGCATTTT
CASSKRYPSEAGLSNQPQHF
>.|TRBV29-1|TRBJ2-7|TRBD1
TGCAGCGTTCCGGGACAGGGGGCCTACGAGCAGTACTTC
CSVPGQGAYEQYF
>.|TRBV6-1|TRBJ1-4|TRBD1
TGTGCCAGCAGTGGCCCGGGGGACAGGGAAGAAAAACTGTTTTTT
CASSGPGDREEKLFF
>.|TRBV5-6|TRBJ2-7|TRBD1
TGTGCCAGCAGCGTGGGGACAGGAACCTACGAGCAGTACTTC
CASSVGTGTYEQYF
>.|TRBV27|TRBJ2-7|TRBD1
TGTGCCAGCAGTTTAAATCCCACAGGGGGCATCTACGAGCAGTACTTC
CASSLNPTGGIYEQYF
>once|TRBV11-2|TRBJ1-2|TRBD1
TGTGCCAGCAGCGCCGGGACAGGGCCCTATGGCTACACCTTC
CASSAGTGPYGYTF
>.|TRBV13|TRBJ1-2|TRBD1
TGTGCCAGCAGCCTGTCCGGGACAGCTGACCCGCGTGGCTACACCTTC
CASSLSGTADPRGYTF
>.|TRBV7-9|TRBJ2-3|.
TGTGCCAGCAGCTACCAGGGGGGAAGCACAGATACGCAGTATTTT
CASSYQGGSTDTQYF
>once|TRBV2|TRBJ1-2|.
TGCCCAGTTCACAGGGATGGCTACACCTTC
CPVHRDGYTF
>.|TRBV27|TRBJ2-1|TRBD1
TGTGCCAGCAGTAACCAACAGGGGGATCCCTACAATGAGCAGTTCTTC
CASSNQQGDPYNEQFF
>.|TRBV6-5|TRBJ2-7|TRBD1
TGTGCCAGCAGGACAGGGCCCTACTACGAGCAGTACTTC
CASRTGPYYEQYF
>.|TRBV2|TRBJ1-1|.
TGTGCCAGCAGAGTGGCAAGGGATGAAGCTTTCTTT
CASRVARDEAFF
>.|TRBV19|TRBJ2-3|.
TGTGCCAGTAGTATCTGGGGGCCTGCAGATACGCAGTATTTT
CASSIWGPADTQYF
>.|TRBV19|TRBJ1-1|TRBD1
TGTGCCAGTGGGACAGGACTAACTGAAGCTTTCTTT
CASGTGLTEAFF
>.|TRBV27|TRBJ2-2|.
TGTGCCAGCAGGACAGAAAACACCGGGGAGCTGTTTTTT
CASRTENTGELFF
>.|TRBV6-5|TRBJ1-2|TRBD1
TGTGCCAGCAGTCTGACAGGGGATGGCTACACCTTC
CASSLTGDGYTF
>.|TRBV4-2|TRBJ1-4|TRBD1
TGTGCCAGCAGCCGCCCGGACAGGGGGCAAAAACTGTTTTTT
CASSRPDRGQKLFF
>.|TRBV19|TRBJ2-3|TRBD2
TGTGCCAGTTCTGGGCTAGCGGGCACAGATACGCAGTATTTT
CASSGLAGTDTQYF
>.|TRBV7-2|TRBJ1-2|TRBD1
TGTGCCAGCAGCACTGGACAGGGATGGTTGCATGGCTACACTTTC
CASSTGQGWLHGYTF
>.|TRBV30|TRBJ1-1|.
TGTGCCTGGAGACTGGGGGCCAACACTGAAGCTTTCTTT
CAWRLGANTEAFF
>.|TRBV27|TRBJ2-1|TRBD2
TGTGCCAGCAGTTTAATAGGGATCGGGACTAGCACAGATGAGCAGTTCTTC
CASSLIGIGTSTDEQFF
>few|TRBV4-1|TRBJ1-2|.
TGCGCCAGCAGCCAAGAGGCCTGGACAAAACAAGGGAACTATGGCTACACCTTC
CASSQEAWTKQGNYGYTF
>once|TRBV7-9|TRBJ2-7|.
TGTGCCAGCAGCTTAGCACCAAGCGCGAGAGGTTACGAGCAGTACTTC
CASSLAPSARGYEQYF
>.|TRBV29-1|TRBJ1-2|.
TGCAGCGTTGGGACTGGCTACACCTTC
CSVGTGYTF
>.|TRBV5-6|TRBJ2-3|.
TGTGCCAGCAGCTTGGCCAGTTTGGATACGCAGTATTTT
CASSLASLDTQYF
>.|TRBV5-6|TRBJ1-1|TRBD1
TGTGCCAGCAGCTTCGGACAGGGGGCCGGTGAAGCTTTCTTT
CASSFGQGAGEAFF
>.|TRBV9|TRBJ2-1|.
TGTGCCAGCAGCTTCCAAGCGGACTACAATGAGCAGTTCTTC
CASSFQADYNEQFF
>.|TRBV9|TRBJ1-6|TRBD1
TGTGCCAGCAGCGTAGATTACGACAGGGACCCCGGAAATTCACCCCTCCACTTT
CASSVDYDRDPGNSPLHF
>.|TRBV2|TRBJ1-2|.
TGTGCCAGCAGTGAATCGGGACGGAGAACAGATGGCTACACCTTC
CASSESGRRTDGYTF
>.|TRBV2|TRBJ1-5|.
TGTGCCAGCAGTGAAGCGCGGCAGGCTGGCCAGCCCCAGCATTTT
CASSEARQAGQPQHF
>.|TRBV11-3|TRBJ2-1|.
TGTGCCAGCAGCCAATCGGACAGACGTGATGAGCAGTTCTTC
CASSQSDRRDEQFF
>once|TRBV5-1|TRBJ2-3|TRBD2
TGCGCCAGCAGAGTGGCGGGGGGGCCCGCAGATACGCAGTATTTT
CASRVAGGPADTQYF
>few|TRBV6-5|TRBJ1-5|TRBD1
TGTGCCAGCAGTTACGCAGGGGGCTATCAGCCCCAGCATTTT
CASSYAGGYQPQHF
>.|TRBV27|TRBJ1-5|.
TGTGCCAGCAGTTTAATAGGGGGTAATCAGCCCCAGCATTTT
CASSLIGGNQPQHF